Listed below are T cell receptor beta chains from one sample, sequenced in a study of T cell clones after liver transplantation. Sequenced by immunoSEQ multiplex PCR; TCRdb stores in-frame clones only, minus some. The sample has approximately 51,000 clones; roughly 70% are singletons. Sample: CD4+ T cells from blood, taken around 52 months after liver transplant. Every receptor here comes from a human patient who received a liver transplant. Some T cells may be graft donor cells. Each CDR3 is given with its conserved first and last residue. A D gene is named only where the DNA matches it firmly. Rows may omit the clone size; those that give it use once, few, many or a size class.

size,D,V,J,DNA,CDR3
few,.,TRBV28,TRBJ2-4,TGTGCCAGCAGCCCGGGTTCCAACATTCAGTACTTC,CASSPGSNIQYF
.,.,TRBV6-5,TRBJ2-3,TGTGCCAGCAGTTACTCGAGATTCAGAGATACGCAGTATTTT,CASSYSRFRDTQYF
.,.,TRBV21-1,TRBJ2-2,TGTGCCAGCAGCAACAGGGTCACCGGGGAGCTGTTTTTT,CASSNRVTGELFF
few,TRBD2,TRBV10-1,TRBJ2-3,TGCGCCAGCGAGACTTTCGGGGGGAGCACAGATACGCAGTATTTT,CASETFGGSTDTQYF
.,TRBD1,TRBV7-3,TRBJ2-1,TGTGCCAGCAGCTTAACAGGGGGCTTCTACAATGAGCAGTTCTTC,CASSLTGGFYNEQFF
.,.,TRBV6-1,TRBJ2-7,TGTGCCAGCGCCGCTGGGGGGACAGCACACTACGAGCAGTACTTC,CASAAGGTAHYEQYF
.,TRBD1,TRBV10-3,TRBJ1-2,TGTGCCATCAGGAAGGTTACAGGGGGTGGCTACACCTTC,CAIRKVTGGGYTF
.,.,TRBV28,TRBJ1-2,TGTGCCAGCAGTCTAGCCCCCGAACAGGTTGCCGGCTACACCTTC,CASSLAPEQVAGYTF
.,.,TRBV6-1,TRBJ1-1,TGTGCCAGCAGTGAAGCTCGGGGCACTGAAGCTTTCTTT,CASSEARGTEAFF
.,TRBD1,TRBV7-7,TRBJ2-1,TGTGCCAGCAGTCTAACAGGGGCTGGTAATGAGCAGTTCTTC,CASSLTGAGNEQFF
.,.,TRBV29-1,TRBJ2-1,TGCAGCGCCGCACCACAGGGTGTTGAGCAGTTCTTC,CSAAPQGVEQFF
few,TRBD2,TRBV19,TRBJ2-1,TGTGCCAGTTACCAAGGGGTTGCGGGGGGAGGAGAGCAGTTCTTC,CASYQGVAGGGEQFF
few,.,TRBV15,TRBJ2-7,TGTGCCACCAGCAGAGAGGACTTAACCTACGAGCAGTACTTC,CATSREDLTYEQYF
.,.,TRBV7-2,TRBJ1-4,TGTGCCAGCAGCTTAGGAGGGCCTAATGAAAAACTGTTTTTT,CASSLGGPNEKLFF
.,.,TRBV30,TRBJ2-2,TGTGCCTGGAGTAGGACGACAGTATCCGGGGAGCTGTTTTTT,CAWSRTTVSGELFF
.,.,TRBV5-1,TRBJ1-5,TGCGCCAGCAGCTTGGGGGGCAATGACAATCAGCCCCAGCATTTT,CASSLGGNDNQPQHF
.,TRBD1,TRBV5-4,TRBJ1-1,TGTGCCAGCAGTTTCGGGACAGGGGGCGTCATGAACACTGAAGCTTTCTTT,CASSFGTGGVMNTEAFF
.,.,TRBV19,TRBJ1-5,TGTGCCAGTAGTTCGCAGGGAGTAAGTCAGCCCCAGCATTTT,CASSSQGVSQPQHF
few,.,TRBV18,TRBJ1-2,TGTGCCAGCTCAGCAGACAGCTATGGCTACACCTTC,CASSADSYGYTF
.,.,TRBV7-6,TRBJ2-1,TGTGCCAGCAGCTTAAGTTCGGATCAGTACAATGAGCAGTTCTTC,CASSLSSDQYNEQFF
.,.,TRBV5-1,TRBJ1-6,TGCGCCAGCAGCTGGAAAGGGGAGGGGAATTCACCCCTCCACTTT,CASSWKGEGNSPLHF
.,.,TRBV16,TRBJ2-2,TGTGCCAGCACCCAAAGGGCAGGTATCAACACCGGGGAGCTGTTTTTT,CASTQRAGINTGELFF
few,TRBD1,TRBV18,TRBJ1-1,TGTGCCAGCTTTGGGGGACAGGGGGCGGGAAACACTGAAGCTTTCTTT,CASFGGQGAGNTEAFF
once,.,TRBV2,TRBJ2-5,TGTGCCAGCAGCGGAGGGGACCGTCGGGAGACCCAGTACTTC,CASSGGDRRETQYF
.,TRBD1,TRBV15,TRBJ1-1,TGTGCCACCAGCAGAGATAGGGGGCCGTCGGAAGCTTTCTTT,CATSRDRGPSEAFF
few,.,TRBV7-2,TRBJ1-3,TGTGCCAGCAGCTTGGAGGGATACACCATATATTTT,CASSLEGYTIYF